Shown below are 13 T cell receptor beta chains from a single sample sequenced in a study of blood T cell repertoires in COVID-19. Data came from immunoSEQ multiplex PCR; TCRdb stores just in-frame clones and leaves some out. The sample consists of about 310,000 clones, roughly 89% of them appearing once. Material: PBMCs or T cells enriched from blood (not recorded which). These receptors came from a woman aged 25 to 45 who had recovered from COVID-19.

In this sample, this clone turned up once. This rearrangement joins TRBV10-3 to TRBJ2-7, with 9 nucleotides matching TRBD1. V lost 9 bases to trimming and J lost 3 bases; unmatched junction nucleotides: 6. Germline V lookup: CDR1 ENHRY, CDR2 SYGVKD. CDR3 length: 13 amino acids. The CDR3 reads CAITTGQGYEQYF. CDR3 sequence (DNA): TGTGCCATTACCACGGGACAGGGCTACGAGCAGTACTTC.

V usage is TRBV7-2 and J usage is TRBJ1-1; D is possibly TRBD1 (5 bases). The CDR3 is 12 residues long. Germline CDR1 SGHTA, CDR2 FQGNSA. Between the trimmed V and J ends, which lost 5 bases and 10 bases, there was a span of 14 bases. The CDR3 reads CASSVQGISAFF. CDR3 in DNA: TGTGCCAGCAGCGTTCAGGGTATTTCAGCTTTCTTT.

This clone came up once. This rearrangement joins TRBV4-2 to TRBJ1-5; maybe TRBD1 (6 bases). CDR1 is LGHNA and CDR2 is YNFKEQ in the germline V gene. V lost 2 bases and J 6 bases, leaving 11 bases between the germline ends. CDR3 length: 14 amino acids. CDR3 nucleotide sequence: TGTGCCAGCAGCCAAAGCGGGGGCAGTCAGCCCCAGCATTTT. It codes for CASSQSGGSQPQHF.

The chain has TRBV6-1 and TRBJ1-2, with TRBD1 matching over 7 bases. This CDR3 contains 15 residues. V shed 3 bases and J 3 bases; nucleotides not matched to a gene: 7. The germline CDR1 and CDR2 sequences are MNHNS and SASEGT. CDR3 protein: CASSEPGQSYYGYTF. The CDR3 DNA reads TGTGCCAGCAGTGAGCCGGGACAGAGCTACTATGGCTACACCTTC.

This chain links TRBV27 with TRBJ1-2, with 9 bases lining up with TRBD1. This CDR3 comprises 14 residues. CDR1 and CDR2 (germline): MNHEY, SMNVEV (reference sequence). After removal of 5 bases from V and 8 bases from J, the junction contained 9 bases not matched to a gene. CDR3 residues: CASSPWDREIGYTF. The DNA of the CDR3 is TGTGCCAGCAGTCCCTGGGACAGGGAAATCGGCTACACCTTC.

The CDR3 loop is CASSIPGGGRVYNEQFF. CDR3 DNA sequence: TGTGCCAGTAGTATCCCCGGGGGCGGGAGGGTATACAATGAGCAGTTCTTC. The chain carries TRBV19 and TRBJ2-1; TRBD2 agrees at 9 bases. The germline V gene has CDR1 LNHDA and CDR2 SQIVND (reference sequence). The CDR3 has 17 amino acids. The V and J ends lost 3 bases and 4 bases, in that order; junction bases with no gene match: 10.

The gene calls are TRBV30 and TRBJ1-2, with no clear D. The germline gives CDR1 GTSNPN, CDR2 SVGIG (reference sequence). Trimming cost V 2 bases and J 4 bases, with 17 bases left between them. The CDR3 runs 15 residues. In DNA form, the CDR3 reads TGTGCCTGGAGTTTGACGGGGAACCAAGGCTATGGCTACACCTTC. It is translated as CAWSLTGNQGYGYTF.

The DNA for the CDR3 is TGTGCCAGCAGTTCCCCGACAGGGGTCTATGGCTACACCTTC. Encoded protein: CASSSPTGVYGYTF. This chain joins TRBV28 and TRBJ1-2, with 8 bases aligning to TRBD1. Germline values: CDR1 MDHEN, CDR2 SYDVKM. The CDR3 loop spans 14 amino acids. J lost 4 bases, V lost 4 bases, and 5 bases had no gene match.

V and J are TRBV10-3 and TRBJ2-1, with 10 bases matching TRBD1. After removal of 0 bases from V and 8 bases from J, the junction contained 10 bases not matched to a gene. This CDR3 has 17 amino acids. Germline V gene data show CDR1 as ENHRY and CDR2 as SYGVKD. The CDR3 nucleotides are TGTGCCATCAGTGAGTCCCCACCCGGGACAGGGGCCCATGAGCAGTTCTTC. This translates into CAISESPPGTGAHEQFF.

The rearrangement uses TRBV3-1 (or the pseudogene TRBV3-2) and TRBJ2-7; maybe TRBD1 (6 bases). Germline V gene data show CDR1 as LGHDT and CDR2 as YNNKEL (reference sequence). This CDR3 comprises 13 residues. V shed 4 bases and J shed 2 bases, with 9 bases lying between them. The CDR3 nucleotides are TGTGCCAGCAGCCGACAGGCTCCCTACGAGCAGTACTTC. This gives the protein CASSRQAPYEQYF.

DNA for the CDR3: TGTGCCATCAGTGATGAGGGCCCTGGCTCCTACAATGAGCAGTTCTTC. Its translation is CAISDEGPGSYNEQFF. This chain joins TRBV10-3 and TRBJ2-1; weak D call: TRBD2 (5 bases). The germline V gene has CDR1 ENHRY and CDR2 SYGVKD. This CDR3 has 16 residues. V lost 3 bases and J 0 bases, leaving 12 bases between the germline ends.

The chain combines TRBV7-3 with TRBJ2-6; 12 bases are a match to TRBD1. The CDR3 contains 20 residues. CDR1 is SGHTA and CDR2 is FQGTGA in the germline V gene. J was trimmed by 2 bases and V by 2 bases; bases with no gene match: 10. CDR3 coding DNA: TGTGCCAGCAGCTTATCAGTTGGGGACAGGGGGCTTACTGGGGCCAACGTCCTGACTTTC. It specifies CASSLSVGDRGLTGANVLTF.

This sequence joins TRBV7-2 and TRBJ2-7; 15 bases fit TRBD2. Germline lookup yields CDR1 SGHTA and CDR2 FQGNSA. CDR3 size: 18 residues. Trimming took 5 bases from V and 2 from J; bases not matched to a gene: 10. The CDR3 loop is CASSRRTSGRGATYEQYF. As DNA, the CDR3 is TGTGCCAGCAGCCGCCGGACTAGCGGGAGGGGAGCCACCTACGAGCAGTACTTC.